One sample yielded the 11 T cell receptor beta chains listed below, sequenced in a study of blood T cell repertoires in COVID-19. Using immunoSEQ multiplex PCR, the repertoire was profiled, and TCRdb retains in-frame clones only, with some absent. Here the sample spans approximately 210,000 clones, roughly 90% being singletons. The material sequenced was peripheral blood. Receptor source: a woman aged 40 to 50 with acute or convalescent COVID-19.

CDR3 bases: TGTGCCAGCAGTTCTACCGCCCACCAAGCTTTCTTT. Protein product: CASSSTAHQAFF. The gene calls are TRBV6-6 and TRBJ1-1; D not certain. The CDR3 has 12 residues. CDR1 and CDR2 (germline): MNHNY, SVGAGI (reference sequence). Deletions cut 4 bases from V and 9 bases from J, with 12 bases between.

The chain has TRBV6-1 and TRBJ2-5; maybe TRBD1 (6 bases). The CDR3 is 15 residues long. The V gene lost 0 bases and the J gene lost 4 bases, with 12 bases spanning the gap. Per germline, CDR1 MNHNS and CDR2 SASEGT. The CDR3 DNA reads as TGTGCCAGCAGTGAAGCGCTTCAGGGGTCAGAGACCCAGTACTTC. Its protein product is CASSEALQGSETQYF.

This clone was recorded a few times. The rearrangement links TRBV5-1 to TRBJ1-2; D not resolved. The CDR3 spans 15 residues. The germline V gene encodes CDR1 SGHRS and CDR2 YFSETQ. The V and J ends lost 0 bases and 3 bases respectively, with 12 bases between them. The CDR3: CASSLAPGRDYGYTF. CDR3 bases: TGCGCCAGCAGCTTGGCCCCGGGTCGGGACTATGGCTACACCTTC.

The CDR3 nucleotides read TGTGCTAGTGGTAAAGACACGCCGAACACCGGGGAGCTGTTTTTT. Translation: CASGKDTPNTGELFF. V and J are TRBV12-5 and TRBJ2-2; no reliable D call. Germline loops: CDR1 LGHNT, CDR2 FRNRAP. The V end was cut by 5 bases, the J end by 0 bases, with 10 bases between. The length of the CDR3 is 15 residues.

V and J are TRBV19 and TRBJ1-5; unclear D gene. Per germline, CDR1 LNHDA and CDR2 SQIVND (reference sequence). Trimming removed 2 bases from V and 1 base from J, with 18 bases in between. The CDR3 has 18 amino acids. As DNA, the CDR3 is TGTGCCAGTAGTATAAACAGCGGACGGCGGTTAAGCAATCAGCCCCAGCATTTT. It is translated as CASSINSGRRLSNQPQHF.

This sequence joins TRBV12-5 and TRBJ1-3; 8 nucleotides match TRBD1. Germline V gives CDR1 LGHNT, CDR2 FRNRAP. The V segment lost 6 bases and the J segment 4 bases; nucleotides outside the gene matches: 11. CDR3 size: 16 residues. This CDR3 is CASGQPQGEFGNTIYF. In nucleotides, the CDR3 is TGTGCTAGTGGCCAACCACAGGGGGAGTTCGGAAACACCATATATTTT.

The chain recombines TRBV20-1 with TRBJ2-1, with 7 bases lining up with TRBD2. Trimming cost V 5 bases and J 1 base; bases outside gene matches: 8. This CDR3 has 15 residues. The V gene's germline CDR1 is DFQATT and CDR2 SNEGSKA (reference sequence). This CDR3 reads CSAGAGTTSYNEQFF. CDR3 DNA sequence: TGCAGTGCTGGTGCGGGGACTACTTCCTACAATGAGCAGTTCTTC.

The CDR3, as DNA: TGCGCCAGCAGCTTAAAAAGCAGCACAGATACGCAGTATTTT. Its translation: CASSLKSSTDTQYF. V is TRBV5-1 and J is TRBJ2-3; D is unclear. There are 14 residues in the CDR3. V was trimmed by 2 bases and J by 0 bases, leaving 7 bases between them. Germline lookup yields CDR1 SGHRS and CDR2 YFSETQ.

The count of this clone is one. This chain uses TRBV5-1 with TRBJ2-1; TRBD2 agrees at 7 bases. V shed 3 bases, J shed 3 bases, and the junction held 9 bases outside the gene matches. CDR3 length: 16 amino acids. Looked up from germline, CDR1 is SGHRS and CDR2 is YFSETQ. The CDR3 region has the DNA TGCGCCAGCAGCTCGCCCAGGGACTACCACTACAATGAGCAGTTCTTC. It specifies CASSSPRDYHYNEQFF.

V usage is TRBV7-6 and J usage is TRBJ2-3; possible D gene TRBD2, 7 bases. The V end was cut by 5 bases, the J end by 4 bases, with 16 bases between. Germline V gene sequence: CDR1 SGHVS, CDR2 FNYEAQ. CDR3 size: 15 residues. The CDR3 region is CASSPRGALADTQYF. CDR3 DNA: TGTGCCAGCAGCCCCCGGGGGGCCCTCGCAGATACGCAGTATTTT.

This chain uses TRBV4-1 with TRBJ1-1, with TRBD1 as a possible D gene (5 bases). There are 15 residues in the CDR3. Per germline, CDR1 MGHRA and CDR2 YSYEKL. Trimming removed 1 base from V and 4 bases from J, with 13 bases in between. The CDR3 spells CASSQAKLGGTEAFF. CDR3 bases: TGCGCCAGCAGCCAAGCGAAACTGGGGGGCACTGAAGCTTTCTTT.